This T cell receptor beta chain was sequenced during a study of regulatory T cells in long-lasting Graves disease. For the study at large: Antithyroid drug exposure in newly diagnosed Graves' patients had lasted under 3 months.

Trimming at V came to 5 bases and at J to 4 bases, leaving 14 bases not matched to a gene. The CDR3 has 18 residues. Germline-derived CDR1 and CDR2 are MNHEY and SMNVEV (reference sequence). In regard to this clonotype: Antigen: not known.

The sample's time point: newly diagnosed GD, antithyroid drugs for less than 3 months. The TCR library was prepared using RNA isolated from PBMCs. Study-level results: TCR diversity in persistent Graves' patients was below that of newly diagnosed ones.

Both iRepertoire HTBI primers and Arm-PCR of CDR3 regions were used to build the TCR beta libraries. TCRdb recomputed calls from the multiplex PCR reads with MiXCR, one row per CDR3 protein. The repertoire includes around 320,000 distinct CDR3 sequences, 15% to 20% of them detected once, and roughly 27% sits in the top ten. This same sample was also part of a study on T cells in Graves' hyperthyroidism and ophthalmopathy. From that study: TCR CDR3 underwent first-round RT-PCR with the HTBI primer set.

This sample comprised peripheral blood mononuclear cells (PBMCs), obtained at new diagnosis, from a patient treated with antithyroid drugs. The sequence was obtained from a man aged 40-55 years with Graves disease. V and J are TRBV27 and TRBJ2-1; 10 bases align to TRBD2. CDR3 coding DNA: TGTGCCAGCAGTCCTACCCCCAGCGGGGGGGCGGAATACAATGAGCAGTTCTTC. Protein product: CASSPTPSGGAEYNEQFF.